This TCR beta chain was captured in a study of shared clonotypes between healthy human individuals. Germline CDR1 SGHRS, CDR2 YFSETQ. The CDR3 loop spans 15 amino acids. With V trimmed by 7 bases and J by 0 bases, 7 bases remained unmatched. For this clone: No antigen is known for it.

Division of CD4+ cells produced a CD45RA+ naive subset and a CD45RA-negative memory subset. General study points: Clonotypes not shared had lower generation probabilities than those common to all four donors. Larger estimated richness was generally recorded for naive subsets relative to memory subsets.

Assay execution proceeded at the deep level. Method: immunoSEQ multiplex PCR; TCRdb's copy keeps in-frame clones and lacks some. The data show 650,000 to 800,000 clones, roughly 72% seen once. This clonotype originated in a woman under 40 in good health. The chain recombines TRBV5-1 with TRBJ2-1; 7 bases line up with TRBD2. Sample: memory CD4+ T cells sorted from blood. Subset described: CD45RA-negative fraction. The DNA of the CDR3 is TGCGCCAGCGGTCCCCTAGCGGACTCCTACAATGAGCAGTTCTTC. Residues: CASGPLADSYNEQFF.